Below, one T cell receptor beta chain is given with its context. This sample is drawn from a study of blood T cell repertoires in COVID-19. For the study at large: Specimens from acute and convalescent COVID-19 originated in the United States, Italy and Spain.

Authors' data handling: Reference gene primer amplification gave estimated nucleated cell counts. Some clones are missing from TCRdb's copy, which holds only in-frame ones; the method was immunoSEQ multiplex PCR. That table supplies the V and J calls and clone size; D and trimming were determined from the DNA. The sample records 180,000 or so clones, 75% to 85% being singletons. Seattle patient enrollment occurred during active infection, with longitudinal follow-up thereafter. Material for sequencing was peripheral blood. This sequence originates from a woman aged 40 to 49 with COVID-19, enrolled during active disease.

CDR3 nucleotide sequence: TGTGCCAGCAGCTTAACCGAGGCCAGGGGCACAGATACGCAGTATTTT. Amino acid sequence: CASSLTEARGTDTQYF. The V call is TRBV7-3, the J call TRBJ2-3; possible D gene TRBD1, 5 bases. This CDR3 contains 16 residues. The V end was cut by 0 bases, the J end by 1 base, with 11 bases between. Looked up from germline, CDR1 is SGHTA and CDR2 is FQGTGA.